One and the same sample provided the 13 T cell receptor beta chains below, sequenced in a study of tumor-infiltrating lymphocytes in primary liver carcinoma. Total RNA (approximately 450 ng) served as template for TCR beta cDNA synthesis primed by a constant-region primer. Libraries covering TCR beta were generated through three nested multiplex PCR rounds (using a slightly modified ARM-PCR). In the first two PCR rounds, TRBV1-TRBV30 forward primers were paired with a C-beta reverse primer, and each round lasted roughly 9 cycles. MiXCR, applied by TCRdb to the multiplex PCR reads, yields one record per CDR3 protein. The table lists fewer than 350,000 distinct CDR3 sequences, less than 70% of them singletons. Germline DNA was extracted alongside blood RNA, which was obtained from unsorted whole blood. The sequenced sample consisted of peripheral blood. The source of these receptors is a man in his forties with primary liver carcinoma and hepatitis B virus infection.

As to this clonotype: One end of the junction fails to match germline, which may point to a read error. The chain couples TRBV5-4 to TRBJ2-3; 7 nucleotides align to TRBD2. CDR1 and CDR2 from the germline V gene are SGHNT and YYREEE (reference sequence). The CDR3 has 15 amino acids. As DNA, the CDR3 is TGTGCTAGCAACCGCAGGGCAGCGGGGCCACATACGCAGTATTTT. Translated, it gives CASNRRAAGPHTQYF.

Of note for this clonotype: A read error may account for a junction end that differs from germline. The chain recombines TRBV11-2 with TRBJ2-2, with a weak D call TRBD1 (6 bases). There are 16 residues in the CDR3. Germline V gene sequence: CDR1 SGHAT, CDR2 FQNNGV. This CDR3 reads CATEGVRAGKAGELVF. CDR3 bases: TGTGCCACTGAGGGGGTTAGGGCAGGCAAAGCCGGGGAACTGGTTTTT. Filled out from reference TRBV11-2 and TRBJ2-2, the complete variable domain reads EAGVAQSPRYKIIEKRQSVAFWCNPISGHATLYWYQQILGQGPKLLIQFQNNGVVDDSQLPKDRFSAERLKGVDSTLKIQPAKLEDSAVYLCATEGVRAGKAGELVFGEGSRLTVL.

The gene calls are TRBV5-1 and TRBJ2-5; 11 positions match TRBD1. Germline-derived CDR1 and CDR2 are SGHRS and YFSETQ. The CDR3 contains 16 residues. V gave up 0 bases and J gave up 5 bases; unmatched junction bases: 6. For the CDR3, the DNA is TGCGCCAGCAGCTTGGGCGGGACAGGGGGTCGGGAGACCCAGTACTTC. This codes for CASSLGGTGGRETQYF. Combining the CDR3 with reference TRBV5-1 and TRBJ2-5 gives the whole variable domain KAGVTQTPRYLIKTRGQQVTLSCSPISGHRSVSWYQQTPGQGLQFLFEYFSETQRNKGNFPGRFSGRQFSNSRSEMNVSTLELGDSALYLCASSLGGTGGRETQYFGPGTRLLVL.

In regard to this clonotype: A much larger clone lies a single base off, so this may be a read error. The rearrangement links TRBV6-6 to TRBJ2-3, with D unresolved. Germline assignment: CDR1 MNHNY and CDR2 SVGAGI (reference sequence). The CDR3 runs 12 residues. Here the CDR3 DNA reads TGTGCCAGCAGGGTAGGGATAGATATGCAGTATTTT. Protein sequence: CASRVGIDMQYF.

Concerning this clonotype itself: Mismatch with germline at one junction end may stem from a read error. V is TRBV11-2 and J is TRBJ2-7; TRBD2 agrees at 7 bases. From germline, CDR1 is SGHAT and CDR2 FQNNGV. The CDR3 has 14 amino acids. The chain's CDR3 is CANSSEFPGGKQYF. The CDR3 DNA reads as TGTGCCAACAGCTCAGAGTTCCCGGGAGGAAAGCAGTACTTC.

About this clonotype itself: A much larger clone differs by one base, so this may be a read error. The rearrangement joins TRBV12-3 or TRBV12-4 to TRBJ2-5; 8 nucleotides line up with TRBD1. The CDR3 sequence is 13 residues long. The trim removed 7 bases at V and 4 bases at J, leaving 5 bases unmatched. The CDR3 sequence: CASNTGGGETQYF. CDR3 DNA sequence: TGTGCCAGCAACACAGGGGGAGGAGAGACCCAGTACTTC.

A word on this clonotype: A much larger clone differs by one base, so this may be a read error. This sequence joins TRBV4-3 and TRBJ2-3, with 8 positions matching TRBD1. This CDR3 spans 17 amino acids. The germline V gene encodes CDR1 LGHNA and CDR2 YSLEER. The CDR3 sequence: CASRYPQGAWGTETQYF. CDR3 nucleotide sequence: TGCGCCAGCAGATATCCTCAGGGGGCTTGGGGCACAGAAACGCAGTATTTT.

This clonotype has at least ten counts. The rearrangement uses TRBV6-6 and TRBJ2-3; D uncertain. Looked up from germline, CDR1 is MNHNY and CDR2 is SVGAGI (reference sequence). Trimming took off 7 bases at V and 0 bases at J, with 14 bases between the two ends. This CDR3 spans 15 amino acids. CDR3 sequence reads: CASTPSGPSTDTQYF. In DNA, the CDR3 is TGTGCCAGCACTCCTTCCGGACCTAGCACAGATACGCAGTATTTT.

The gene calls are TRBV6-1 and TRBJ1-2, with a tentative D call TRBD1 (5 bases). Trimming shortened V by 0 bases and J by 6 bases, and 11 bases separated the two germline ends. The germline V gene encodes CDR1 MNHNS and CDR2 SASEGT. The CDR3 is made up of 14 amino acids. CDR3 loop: CASSEAWGGDGYTF. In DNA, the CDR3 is TGTGCCAGCAGTGAAGCCTGGGGGGGGGATGGCTACACCTTC.

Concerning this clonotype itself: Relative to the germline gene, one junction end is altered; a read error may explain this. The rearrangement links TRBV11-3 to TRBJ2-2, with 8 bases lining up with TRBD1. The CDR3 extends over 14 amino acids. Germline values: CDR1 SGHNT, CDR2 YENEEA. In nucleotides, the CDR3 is TGTGCCAGCAGCCGGGGACAGGCCGCCGGGGAGCTGTTCTTT. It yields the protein CASSRGQAAGELFF.

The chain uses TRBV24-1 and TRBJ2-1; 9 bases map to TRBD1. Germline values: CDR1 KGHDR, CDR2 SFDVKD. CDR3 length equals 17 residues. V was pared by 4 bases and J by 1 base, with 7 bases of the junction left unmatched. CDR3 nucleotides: TGTGCCACCAGTGAGCCCGACAGGGGGGGTTCCTACAATGAGCAGTTCTTC. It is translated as CATSEPDRGGSYNEQFF.

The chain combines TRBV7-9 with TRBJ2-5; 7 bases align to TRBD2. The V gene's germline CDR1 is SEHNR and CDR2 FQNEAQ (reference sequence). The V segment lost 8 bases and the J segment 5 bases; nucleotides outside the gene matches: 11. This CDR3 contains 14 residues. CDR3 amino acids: CASRLAGVYETQYF. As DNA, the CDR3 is TGTGCCAGCCGCCTTGCGGGAGTATATGAGACCCAGTACTTC.

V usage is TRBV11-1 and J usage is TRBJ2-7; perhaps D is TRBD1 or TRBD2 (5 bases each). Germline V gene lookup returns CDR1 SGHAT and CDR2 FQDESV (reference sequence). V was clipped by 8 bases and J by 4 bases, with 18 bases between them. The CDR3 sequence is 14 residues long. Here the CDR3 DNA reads TGTGCCAGCGGCTCCAGAGGGGTGCGGTACGAGCAGTACTTC. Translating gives CASGSRGVRYEQYF.